This T cell receptor beta chain was captured by sequencing in a study of Ad26.COV2.S vaccination and SARS-CoV-2 variants. Turning to the study itself: Into the muscle, Ad26.COV2.S was dosed once or twice, 56 days apart.

General study findings and limits: Substantial post-vaccination breadth of spike-specific CD8+ and CD4+ T cell responses was reported. It is possible that the TCR breadth and depth analyses underestimated the total T cell responses.

The protocol was immunoSEQ multiplex PCR, while the TCRdb copy is restricted to in-frame clones and leaves out a portion. In the table there are about 370,000 clones, 75% to 90% of which are singletons. Germline V gene data show CDR1 as MNHEY and CDR2 as SVGAGI. With 0 bases removed from V and 1 base from J, the gap between germline ends came to 7 bases. The CDR3 is 14 residues long. As concerns this clone: Its specificity is unknown. Within the sample, other DNA sequences also encode this same CDR3.

Treatment described: about 20 received Ad26.COV2.S at low or high dose, single or two shots; 5 received placebo; per-sample allocation not given. The samples were gathered on day 63 after the first injection of vaccine or placebo. A Boston adult aged 18-55 years was the donor. This material consisted of peripheral blood, taken in a trial of Ad26.COV2.S vaccine versus placebo. The chain recombines TRBV6-5 with TRBJ2-7; D uncertain. This receptor was obtained from a person between 18 and 65 years old who received the Ad26.COV2.S COVID-19 vaccine or a placebo. The CDR3 DNA reads TGTGCCAGCAGTTACTCAGGCGGTTCCTACGAGCAGTACTTC. Amino acids: CASSYSGGSYEQYF.